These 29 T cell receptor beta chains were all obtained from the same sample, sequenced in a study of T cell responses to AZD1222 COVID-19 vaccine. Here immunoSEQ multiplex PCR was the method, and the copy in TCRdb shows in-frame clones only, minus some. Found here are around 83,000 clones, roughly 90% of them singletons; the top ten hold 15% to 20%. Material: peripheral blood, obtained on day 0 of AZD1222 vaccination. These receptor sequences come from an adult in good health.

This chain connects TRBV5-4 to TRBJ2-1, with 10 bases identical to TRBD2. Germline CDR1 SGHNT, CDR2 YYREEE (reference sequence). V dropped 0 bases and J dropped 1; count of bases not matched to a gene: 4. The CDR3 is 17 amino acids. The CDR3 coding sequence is TGTGCCAGCAGCTTGGGTGGACTAGCGGATTCCTACAATGAGCAGTTCTTC. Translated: CASSLGGLADSYNEQFF.

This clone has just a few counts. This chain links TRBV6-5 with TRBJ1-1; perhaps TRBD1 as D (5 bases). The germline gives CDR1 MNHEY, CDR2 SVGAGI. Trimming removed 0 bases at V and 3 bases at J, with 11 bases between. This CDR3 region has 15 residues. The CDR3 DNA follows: TGTGCCAGCAGTTACTCAGGGGTCGGCGACACTGAAGCTTTCTTT. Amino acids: CASSYSGVGDTEAFF.

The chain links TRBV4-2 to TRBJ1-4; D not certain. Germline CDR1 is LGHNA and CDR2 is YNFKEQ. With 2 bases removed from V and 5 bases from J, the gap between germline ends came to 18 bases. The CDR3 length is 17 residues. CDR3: CASSQNNRRVLNEKLFF. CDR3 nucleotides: TGTGCCAGCAGCCAAAACAACCGAAGGGTCCTAAATGAAAAACTGTTTTTT.

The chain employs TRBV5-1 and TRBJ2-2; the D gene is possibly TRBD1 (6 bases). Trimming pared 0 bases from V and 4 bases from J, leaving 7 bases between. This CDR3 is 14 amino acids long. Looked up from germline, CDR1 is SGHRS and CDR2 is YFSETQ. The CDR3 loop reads CASSLGTATGELFF. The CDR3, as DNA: TGCGCCAGCAGCTTGGGGACAGCCACCGGGGAGCTGTTTTTT.

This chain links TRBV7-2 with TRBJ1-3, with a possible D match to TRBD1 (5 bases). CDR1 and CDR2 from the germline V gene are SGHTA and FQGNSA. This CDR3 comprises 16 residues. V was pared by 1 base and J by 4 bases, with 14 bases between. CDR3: CASSLDGGAGGNTIYF. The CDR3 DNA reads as TGTGCCAGCAGCTTAGATGGGGGAGCTGGCGGAAACACCATATATTTT.

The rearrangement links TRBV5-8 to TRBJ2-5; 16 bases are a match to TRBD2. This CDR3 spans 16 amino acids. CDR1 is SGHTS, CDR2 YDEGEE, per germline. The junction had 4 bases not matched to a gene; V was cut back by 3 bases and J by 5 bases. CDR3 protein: CASSSGLAGGQETQYF. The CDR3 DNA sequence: TGTGCCAGCAGCTCGGGACTAGCGGGAGGGCAGGAGACCCAGTACTTC.

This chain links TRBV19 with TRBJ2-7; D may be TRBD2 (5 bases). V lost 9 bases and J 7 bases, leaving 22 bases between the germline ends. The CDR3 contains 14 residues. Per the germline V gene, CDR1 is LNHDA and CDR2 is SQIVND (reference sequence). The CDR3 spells CASAREGRVTEQYF. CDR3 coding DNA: TGTGCCAGCGCCCGAGAGGGAAGGGTTACTGAGCAGTACTTC.

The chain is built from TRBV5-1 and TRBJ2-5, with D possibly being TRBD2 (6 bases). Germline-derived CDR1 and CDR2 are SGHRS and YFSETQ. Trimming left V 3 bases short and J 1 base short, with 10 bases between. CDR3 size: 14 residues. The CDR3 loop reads CASSSGTFQETQYF. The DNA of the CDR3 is TGCGCCAGCAGCTCCGGGACTTTCCAAGAGACCCAGTACTTC.

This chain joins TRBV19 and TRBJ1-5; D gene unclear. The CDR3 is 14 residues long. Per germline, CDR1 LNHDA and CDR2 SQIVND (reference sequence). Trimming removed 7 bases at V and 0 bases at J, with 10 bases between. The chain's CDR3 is CASNWGVSNQPQHF. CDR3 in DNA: TGTGCCAGTAACTGGGGAGTTAGCAATCAGCCCCAGCATTTT.

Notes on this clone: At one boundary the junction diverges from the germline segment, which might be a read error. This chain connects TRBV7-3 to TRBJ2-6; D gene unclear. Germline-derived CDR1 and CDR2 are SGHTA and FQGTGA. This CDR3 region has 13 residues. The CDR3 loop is CASSSSWANVLTF. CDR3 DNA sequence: TGTGCCAGCAGCTCCTCTTGGGCCAACGTCCTGACTTTC.

This CDR3 reads CASRTRAGYQETQYF. The CDR3 DNA reads as TGTGCCAGCAGAACAAGAGCAGGGTACCAAGAGACCCAGTACTTC. The V and J genes are TRBV7-6 and TRBJ2-5; maybe TRBD1 (5 bases). The CDR3 consists of 15 residues. The V end lost 6 bases, the J end lost 0 bases, and 14 bases lay between the germline ends. CDR1 SGHVS and CDR2 FNYEAQ come from the germline V gene.

CDR3 region: CASSPTGAADYGYTF. CDR3 DNA: TGTGCCAGCTCACCTACCGGGGCGGCGGACTATGGCTACACCTTC. The chain carries TRBV18 and TRBJ1-2, with D possibly TRBD1 on 5 matching bases. The V end was cut by 3 bases, the J end by 3 bases, with 14 bases between. CDR1 KGHSH and CDR2 LQKENI come from the germline V gene. The CDR3 length is 15 residues.

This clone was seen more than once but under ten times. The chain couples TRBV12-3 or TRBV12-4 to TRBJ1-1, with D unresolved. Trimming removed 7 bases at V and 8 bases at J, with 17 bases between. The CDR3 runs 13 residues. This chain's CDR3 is CASTDGRVDEAFF. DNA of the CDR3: TGTGCCAGCACCGATGGGAGGGTGGACGAAGCTTTCTTT.

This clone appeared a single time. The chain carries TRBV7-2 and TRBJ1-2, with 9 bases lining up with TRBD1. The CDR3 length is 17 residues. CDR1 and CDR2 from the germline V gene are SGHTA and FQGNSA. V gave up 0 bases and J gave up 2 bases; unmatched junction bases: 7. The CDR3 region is CASSLAVPGQGNYGYTF. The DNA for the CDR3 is TGTGCCAGCAGCTTAGCAGTCCCGGGACAGGGAAACTATGGCTACACCTTC.

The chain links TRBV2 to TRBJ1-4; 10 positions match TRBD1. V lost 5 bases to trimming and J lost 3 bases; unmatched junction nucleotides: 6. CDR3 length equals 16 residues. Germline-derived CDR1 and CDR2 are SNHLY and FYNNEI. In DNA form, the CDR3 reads TGTGCCAGCAGTCCCCGGGACAGGGGACCTAATGAAAAACTGTTTTTT. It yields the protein CASSPRDRGPNEKLFF.

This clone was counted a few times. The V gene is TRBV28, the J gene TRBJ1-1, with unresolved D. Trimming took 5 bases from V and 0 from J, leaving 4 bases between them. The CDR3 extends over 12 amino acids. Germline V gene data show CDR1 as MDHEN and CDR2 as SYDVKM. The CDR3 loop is CASSTVNTEAFF. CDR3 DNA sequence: TGTGCCAGCAGTACGGTGAACACTGAAGCTTTCTTT.

This chain's CDR3 is CASSLEIANSPLHF. The CDR3 DNA sequence: TGTGCCAGCAGCTTAGAGATAGCGAATTCACCCCTCCACTTT. V gene TRBV7-2 combines with J gene TRBJ1-6; D is unclear. The CDR3 covers 14 residues. V lost 1 base to trimming and J lost 7 bases, with 8 bases between them. Germline lookup yields CDR1 SGHTA and CDR2 FQGNSA.

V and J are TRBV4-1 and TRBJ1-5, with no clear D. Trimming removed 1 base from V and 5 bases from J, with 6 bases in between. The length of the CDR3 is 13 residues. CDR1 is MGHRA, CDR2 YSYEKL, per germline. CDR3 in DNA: TGCGCCAGCAGCCAAGTGGGTGATCAGCCCCAGCATTTT. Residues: CASSQVGDQPQHF.

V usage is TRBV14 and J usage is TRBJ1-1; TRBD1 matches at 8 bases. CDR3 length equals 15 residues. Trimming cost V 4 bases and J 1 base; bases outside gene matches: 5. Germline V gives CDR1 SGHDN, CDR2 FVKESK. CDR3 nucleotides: TGTGCCAGCAGCCTTTGGACAGGGACGAACACTGAAGCTTTCTTT. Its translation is CASSLWTGTNTEAFF.

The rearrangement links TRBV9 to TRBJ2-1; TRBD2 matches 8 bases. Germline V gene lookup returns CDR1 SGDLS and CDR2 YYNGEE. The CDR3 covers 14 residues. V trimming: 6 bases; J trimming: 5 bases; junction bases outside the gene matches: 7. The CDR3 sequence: CASTRSGSNNEQFF. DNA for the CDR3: TGTGCCAGCACCCGCAGCGGGAGTAACAATGAGCAGTTCTTC.

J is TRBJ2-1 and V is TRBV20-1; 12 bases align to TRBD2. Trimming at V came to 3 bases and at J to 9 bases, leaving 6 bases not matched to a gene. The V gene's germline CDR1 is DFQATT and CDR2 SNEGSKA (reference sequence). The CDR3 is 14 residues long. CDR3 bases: TGCAGTGCTAGTGAGACTAGCGGGAGCAGTGAGCAGTTCTTC. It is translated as CSASETSGSSEQFF.

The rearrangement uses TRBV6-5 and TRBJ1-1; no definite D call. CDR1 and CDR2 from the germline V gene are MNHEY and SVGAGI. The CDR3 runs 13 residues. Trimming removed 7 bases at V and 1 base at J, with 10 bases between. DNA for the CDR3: TGTGCCAGCAAAAGGGAAAGGAACACTGAAGCTTTCTTT. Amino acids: CASKRERNTEAFF.

CDR3 in amino acids: CASSLGGQPQHF. The CDR3 bases are TGTGCCAGCAGCTTGGGTGGTCAGCCCCAGCATTTT. This chain uses TRBV28 with TRBJ1-5; D gene unclear. Trimming stripped 6 bases from V and 6 bases from J, with 9 bases between. The CDR3 totals 12 residues. Germline V gives CDR1 MDHEN, CDR2 SYDVKM.

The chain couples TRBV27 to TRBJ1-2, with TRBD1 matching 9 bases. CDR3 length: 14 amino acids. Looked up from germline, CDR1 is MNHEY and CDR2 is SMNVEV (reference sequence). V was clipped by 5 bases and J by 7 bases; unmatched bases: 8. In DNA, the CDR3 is TGTGCCAGCAGTCCGGGACAGGGAGGATCTGGCTACACCTTC. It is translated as CASSPGQGGSGYTF.

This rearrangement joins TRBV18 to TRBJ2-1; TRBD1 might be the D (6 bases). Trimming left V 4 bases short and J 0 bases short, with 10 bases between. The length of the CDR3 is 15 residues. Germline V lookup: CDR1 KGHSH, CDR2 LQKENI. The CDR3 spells CASSRGGSSYNEQFF. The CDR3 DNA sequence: TGTGCCAGCTCACGAGGGGGAAGCTCCTACAATGAGCAGTTCTTC. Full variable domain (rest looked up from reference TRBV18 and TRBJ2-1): NAGVMQNPRHLVRRRGQEARLRCSPMKGHSHVYWYRQLPEEGLKFMVYLQKENIIDESGMPKERFSAEFPKEGPSILRIQQVVRGDSAAYFCASSRGGSSYNEQFFGPGTRLTVL.

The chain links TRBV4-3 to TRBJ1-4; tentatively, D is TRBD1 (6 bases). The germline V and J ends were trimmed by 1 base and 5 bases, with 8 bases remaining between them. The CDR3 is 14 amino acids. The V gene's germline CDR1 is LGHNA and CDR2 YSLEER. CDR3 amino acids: CASSQGGQNEKLFF. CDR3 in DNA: TGCGCCAGCAGCCAAGGGGGGCAGAATGAAAAACTGTTTTTT.

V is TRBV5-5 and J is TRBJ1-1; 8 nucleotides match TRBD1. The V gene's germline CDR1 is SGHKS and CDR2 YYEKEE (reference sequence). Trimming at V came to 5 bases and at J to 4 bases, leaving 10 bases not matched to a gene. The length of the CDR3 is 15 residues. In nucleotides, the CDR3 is TGTGCCAGCAGGCAGACAGGGGCAGAGATCACTGAAGCTTTCTTT. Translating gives CASRQTGAEITEAFF.

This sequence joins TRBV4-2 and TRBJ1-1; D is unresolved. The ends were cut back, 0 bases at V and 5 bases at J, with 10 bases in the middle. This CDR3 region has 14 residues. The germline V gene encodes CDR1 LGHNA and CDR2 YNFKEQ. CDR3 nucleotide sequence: TGTGCCAGCAGCCAAGATTCGGGAACTACTGAAGCTTTCTTT. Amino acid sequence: CASSQDSGTTEAFF.

In nucleotides, the CDR3 is TGTGCCAGAAGCTTTCGAGGGGGCAGGCAGCCCCAGCATTTT. It translates to CARSFRGGRQPQHF. The chain employs TRBV7-5 and TRBJ1-5; TRBD1 is taken as the D call from the table, unchecked against the DNA. TRBV7-5 is recorded as a pseudogene. This CDR3 comprises 14 residues.